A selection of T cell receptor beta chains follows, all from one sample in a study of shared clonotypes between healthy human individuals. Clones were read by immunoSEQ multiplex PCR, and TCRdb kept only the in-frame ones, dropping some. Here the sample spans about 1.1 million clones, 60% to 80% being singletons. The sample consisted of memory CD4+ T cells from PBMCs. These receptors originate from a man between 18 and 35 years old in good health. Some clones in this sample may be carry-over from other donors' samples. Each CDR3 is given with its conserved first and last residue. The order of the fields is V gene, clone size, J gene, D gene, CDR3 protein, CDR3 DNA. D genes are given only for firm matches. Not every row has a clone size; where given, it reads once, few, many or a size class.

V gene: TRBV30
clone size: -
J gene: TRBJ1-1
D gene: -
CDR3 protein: CAWSRGGTEAFF
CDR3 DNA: TGTGCCTGGTCCCGAGGGGGCACTGAAGCTTTCTTT

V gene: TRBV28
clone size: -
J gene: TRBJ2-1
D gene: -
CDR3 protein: CASSPPSAGEQFF
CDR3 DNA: TGTGCCAGCAGCCCCCCTAGCGCTGGTGAGCAGTTCTTC

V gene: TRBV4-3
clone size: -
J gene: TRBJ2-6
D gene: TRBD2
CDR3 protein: CASSQSSGTGANILTF
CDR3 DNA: TGCGCCAGCAGCCAATCTAGCGGGACCGGGGCCAACATCCTGACTTTC

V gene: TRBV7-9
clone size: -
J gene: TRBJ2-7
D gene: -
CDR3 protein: CASSLRGLLVYF
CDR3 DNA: TGTGCCAGCAGCTTAAGAGGCCTGCTGGTGTACTTC

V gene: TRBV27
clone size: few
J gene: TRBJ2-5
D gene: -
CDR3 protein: CASSFGRGVETQYF
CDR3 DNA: TGTGCCAGCAGTTTTGGCAGGGGAGTTGAGACCCAGTACTTC

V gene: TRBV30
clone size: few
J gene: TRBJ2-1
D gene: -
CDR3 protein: CAWSVGRLGYNEQFF
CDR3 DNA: TGTGCCTGGAGTGTAGGGCGGCTCGGTTACAATGAGCAGTTCTTC

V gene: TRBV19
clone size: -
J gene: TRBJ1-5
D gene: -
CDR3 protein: CASSMDSVQPQHF
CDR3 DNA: TGTGCCAGTAGTATGGATTCGGTACAGCCCCAGCATTTT

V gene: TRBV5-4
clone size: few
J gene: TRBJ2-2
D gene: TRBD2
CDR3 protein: CASSAEGLAGGGNTGELFF
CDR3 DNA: TGTGCCAGCAGCGCCGAAGGACTAGCGGGAGGAGGAAACACCGGGGAGCTGTTTTTT

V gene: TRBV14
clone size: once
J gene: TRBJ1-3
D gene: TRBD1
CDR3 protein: CASSLPGTEKRNTIYF
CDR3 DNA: TGTGCCAGCAGCCTGCCAGGGACAGAGAAAAGAAACACCATATATTTT

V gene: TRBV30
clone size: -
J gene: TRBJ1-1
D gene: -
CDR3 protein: CAWIAGTRGLNTEAFF
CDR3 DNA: TGTGCCTGGATCGCCGGGACAAGGGGATTGAACACTGAAGCTTTCTTT

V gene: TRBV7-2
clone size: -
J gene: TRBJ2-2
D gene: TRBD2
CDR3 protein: CASSRVGVQRGNTGELFF
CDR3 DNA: TGTGCCAGCAGCCGGGTTGGGGTCCAGCGGGGGAACACCGGGGAGCTGTTTTTT

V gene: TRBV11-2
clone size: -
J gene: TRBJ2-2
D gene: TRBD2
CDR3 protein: CASSWSAGGTFGELFF
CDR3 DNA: TGTGCCAGCAGCTGGAGCGCGGGAGGGACTTTTGGGGAGCTGTTTTTT

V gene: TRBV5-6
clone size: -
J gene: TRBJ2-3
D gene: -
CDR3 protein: CASSLRYTQYF
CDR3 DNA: TGTGCCAGCAGCTTGCGGTATACGCAGTATTTT

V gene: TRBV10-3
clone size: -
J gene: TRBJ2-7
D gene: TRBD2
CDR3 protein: CAISVGTRRDEQYF
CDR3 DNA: TGTGCCATCAGTGTCGGGACTAGGCGTGACGAGCAGTACTTC

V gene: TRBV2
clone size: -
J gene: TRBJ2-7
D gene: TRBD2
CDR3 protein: CASSVREVSYEQYF
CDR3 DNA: TGTGCCAGCAGTGTCCGGGAGGTCTCCTACGAGCAGTACTTC

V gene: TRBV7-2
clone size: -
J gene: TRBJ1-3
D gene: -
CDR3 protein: CASSLQFSGNTIYF
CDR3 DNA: TGTGCCAGCAGCTTACAGTTCTCTGGAAACACCATATATTTT

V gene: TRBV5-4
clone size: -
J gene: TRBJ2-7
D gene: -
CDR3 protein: CASSLPGVIINEQYF
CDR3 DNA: TGTGCCAGCAGTCTCCCAGGGGTTATAATCAACGAGCAGTACTTC

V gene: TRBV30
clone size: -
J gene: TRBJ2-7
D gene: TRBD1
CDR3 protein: CAWSVGGTGRAEQYF
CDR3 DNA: TGTGCCTGGAGTGTAGGGGGGACAGGGAGGGCCGAGCAGTACTTC

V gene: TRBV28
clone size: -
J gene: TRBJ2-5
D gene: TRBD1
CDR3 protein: CASHGQGIQETQYF
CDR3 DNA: TGTGCCAGCCACGGACAGGGGATCCAAGAGACCCAGTACTTC

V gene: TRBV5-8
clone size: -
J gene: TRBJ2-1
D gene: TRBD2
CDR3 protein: CASSLGLAAMNEQFF
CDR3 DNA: TGTGCCAGCAGCTTAGGGCTAGCGGCCATGAATGAGCAGTTCTTC

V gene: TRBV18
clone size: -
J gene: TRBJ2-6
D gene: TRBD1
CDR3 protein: CASSATGPGGANVLTF
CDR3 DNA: TGTGCCAGCTCAGCGACAGGGCCCGGTGGGGCCAACGTCCTGACTTTC

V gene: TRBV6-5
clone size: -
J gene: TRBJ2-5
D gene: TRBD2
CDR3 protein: CASSKGLAGVDQYF
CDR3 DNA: TGTGCCAGCAGTAAGGGACTAGCGGGAGTGGACCAGTACTTC

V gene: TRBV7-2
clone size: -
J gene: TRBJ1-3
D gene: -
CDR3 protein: CASSSGRGSGNTIYF
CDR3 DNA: TGTGCCAGCAGCTCCGGACGGGGCTCTGGAAACACCATATATTTT

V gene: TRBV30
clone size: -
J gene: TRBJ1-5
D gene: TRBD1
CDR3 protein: CAWSPQGAGSHQPQHF
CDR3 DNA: TGTGCCTGGAGTCCACAGGGGGCGGGTAGCCATCAGCCCCAGCATTTT

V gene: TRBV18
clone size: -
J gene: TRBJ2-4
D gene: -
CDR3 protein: CASSPASRDGIQYF
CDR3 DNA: TGTGCCAGCTCACCAGCCTCCAGGGATGGCATTCAGTACTTC

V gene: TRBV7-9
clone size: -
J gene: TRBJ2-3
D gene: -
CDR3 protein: CASSLARTSTDTQYF
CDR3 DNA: TGTGCCAGCAGCTTAGCTAGGACCAGTACAGATACGCAGTATTTT

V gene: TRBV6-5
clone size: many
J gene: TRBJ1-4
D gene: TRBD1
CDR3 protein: CASSTRGTGNEKLFF
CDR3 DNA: TGTGCCAGCAGTACTCGGGGGACAGGGAATGAAAAACTGTTTTTT

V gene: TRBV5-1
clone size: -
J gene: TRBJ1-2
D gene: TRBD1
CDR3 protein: CASSLVQGAGWAVGYTF
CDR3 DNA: TGCGCCAGCAGCTTGGTACAGGGGGCCGGATGGGCGGTGGGCTACACCTTC

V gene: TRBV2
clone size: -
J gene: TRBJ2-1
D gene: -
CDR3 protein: CASSDSGVEQFF
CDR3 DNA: TGTGCCAGCAGTGATTCGGGAGTTGAGCAGTTCTTC

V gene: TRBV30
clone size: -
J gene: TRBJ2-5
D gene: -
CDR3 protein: CAWTAAQETQYF
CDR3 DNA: TGTGCCTGGACCGCCGCCCAAGAGACCCAGTACTTC

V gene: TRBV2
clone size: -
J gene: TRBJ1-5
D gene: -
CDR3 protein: CASSPQGNQPQHF
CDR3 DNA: TGTGCCAGCAGTCCTCAGGGAAATCAGCCCCAGCATTTT

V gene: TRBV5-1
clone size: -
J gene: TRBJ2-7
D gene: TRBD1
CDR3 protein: CASKEATGIYEQYF
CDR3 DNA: TGCGCCAGCAAGGAGGCGACAGGGATTTACGAGCAGTACTTC

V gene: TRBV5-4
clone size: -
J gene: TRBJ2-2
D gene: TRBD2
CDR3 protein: CASTPMAGGNTGELFF
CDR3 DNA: TGTGCCAGCACCCCCATGGCGGGAGGGAACACCGGGGAGCTGTTTTTT

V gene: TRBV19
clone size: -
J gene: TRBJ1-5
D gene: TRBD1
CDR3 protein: CASIQGQLRSNQPQHF
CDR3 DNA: TGTGCCAGTATCCAGGGACAGCTTCGGAGCAATCAGCCCCAGCATTTT

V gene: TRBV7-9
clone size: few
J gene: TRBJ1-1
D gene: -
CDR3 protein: CASSLTLDTEAFF
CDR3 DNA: TGTGCCAGCAGCTTAACTCTCGACACTGAAGCTTTCTTT

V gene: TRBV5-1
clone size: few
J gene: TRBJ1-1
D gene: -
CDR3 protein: CASSLQGSEAFF
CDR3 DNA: TGCGCCAGCAGCCTCCAGGGGTCTGAAGCTTTCTTT

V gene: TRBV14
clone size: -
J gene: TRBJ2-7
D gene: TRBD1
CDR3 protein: CASSPPGTGRYEQYF
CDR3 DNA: TGTGCCAGCAGCCCTCCCGGGACAGGGAGATACGAGCAGTACTTC

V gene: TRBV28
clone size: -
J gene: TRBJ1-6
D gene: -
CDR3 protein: CASTLPPARALHF
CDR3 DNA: TGTGCCAGCACTCTCCCCCCGGCCAGGGCCCTCCACTTT

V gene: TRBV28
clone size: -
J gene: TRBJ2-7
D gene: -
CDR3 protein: CASSFRDFRVYF
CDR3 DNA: TGTGCCAGCAGTTTTCGGGATTTTAGGGTGTACTTC

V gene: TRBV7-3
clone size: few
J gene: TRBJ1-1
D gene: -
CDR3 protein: CASSLNVGTEAFF
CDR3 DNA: TGTGCCAGCAGCTTAAACGTCGGCACTGAAGCTTTCTTT

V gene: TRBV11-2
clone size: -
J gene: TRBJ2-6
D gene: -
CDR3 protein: CASSLQGSGANVLTF
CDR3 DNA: TGTGCCAGCAGCTTACAGGGGTCCGGGGCCAACGTCCTGACTTTC

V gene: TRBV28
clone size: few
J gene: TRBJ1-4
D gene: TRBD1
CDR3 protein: CASSAETGGDEKLFF
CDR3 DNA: TGTGCCAGCAGTGCCGAGACAGGGGGGGATGAAAAACTGTTTTTT

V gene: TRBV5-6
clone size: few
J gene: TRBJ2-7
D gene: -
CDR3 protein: CASSLGRGEPYF
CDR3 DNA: TGTGCCAGCAGCTTGGGAAGGGGGGAGCCGTACTTC

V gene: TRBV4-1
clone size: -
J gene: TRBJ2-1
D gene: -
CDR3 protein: CASSRPITSSNEQFF
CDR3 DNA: TGCGCCAGCAGCCGACCCATAACTAGTTCCAATGAGCAGTTCTTC

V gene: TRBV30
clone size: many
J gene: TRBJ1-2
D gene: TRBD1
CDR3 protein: CAWSVSGGAVWNGYTF
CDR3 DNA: TGTGCCTGGAGTGTATCAGGGGGCGCGGTTTGGAATGGCTACACCTTC

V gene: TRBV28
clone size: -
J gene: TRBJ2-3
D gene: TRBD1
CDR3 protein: CASSSSTGGGTDTQYF
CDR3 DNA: TGTGCCAGCAGTTCCTCGACAGGGGGAGGCACAGATACGCAGTATTTT

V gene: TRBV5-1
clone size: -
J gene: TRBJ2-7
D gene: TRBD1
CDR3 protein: CASSLGTGGEGYEQYF
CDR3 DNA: TGCGCCAGCAGCTTGGGGACAGGGGGCGAAGGGTACGAGCAGTACTTC

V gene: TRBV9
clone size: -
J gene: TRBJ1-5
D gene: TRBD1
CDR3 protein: CASSVDRDGQPQHF
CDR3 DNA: TGTGCCAGCAGCGTCGACAGGGACGGTCAGCCCCAGCATTTT

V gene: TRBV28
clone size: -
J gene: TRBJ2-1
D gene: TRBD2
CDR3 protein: CASSPVAGEGFF
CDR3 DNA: TGTGCCAGCAGTCCCGTAGCGGGCGAAGGGTTCTTC

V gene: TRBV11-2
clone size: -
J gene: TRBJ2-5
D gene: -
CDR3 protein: CASSQNKGQETQYF
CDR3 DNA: TGTGCCAGCAGCCAGAATAAGGGGCAAGAGACCCAGTACTTC

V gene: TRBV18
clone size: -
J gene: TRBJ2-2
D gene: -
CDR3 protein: CASSRTDTGELFF
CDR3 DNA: TGTGCCAGCTCCCGGACAGACACCGGGGAGCTGTTTTTT

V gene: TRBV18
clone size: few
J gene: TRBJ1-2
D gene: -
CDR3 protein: CASSPNQGNYGYTF
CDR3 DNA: TGTGCCAGCTCACCAAACCAGGGGAACTATGGCTACACCTTC

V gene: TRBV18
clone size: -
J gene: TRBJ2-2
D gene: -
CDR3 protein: CASSPFRSQANTGELFF
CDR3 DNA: TGTGCCAGCTCACCGTTTAGGTCACAAGCGAACACCGGGGAGCTGTTTTTT

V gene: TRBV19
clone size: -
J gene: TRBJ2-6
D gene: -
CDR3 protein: CASSPVRSGANVLTF
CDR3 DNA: TGTGCCAGTAGCCCAGTGAGGAGTGGGGCCAACGTCCTGACTTTC

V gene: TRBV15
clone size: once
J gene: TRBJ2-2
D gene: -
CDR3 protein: CATSRVAGIVLDTGELFF
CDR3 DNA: TGTGCCACCAGCAGAGTAGCAGGGATCGTATTGGACACCGGGGAGCTGTTTTTT

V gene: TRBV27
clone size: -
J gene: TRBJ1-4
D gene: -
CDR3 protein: CASSGGGGYGEKLFF
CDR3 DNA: TGTGCCAGCAGTGGGGGTGGGGGTTATGGTGAAAAACTGTTTTTT

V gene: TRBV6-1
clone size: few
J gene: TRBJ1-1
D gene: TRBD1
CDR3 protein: CASRDRQGRDTEAFF
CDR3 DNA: TGTGCCAGCAGGGATCGACAGGGAAGGGACACTGAAGCTTTCTTT

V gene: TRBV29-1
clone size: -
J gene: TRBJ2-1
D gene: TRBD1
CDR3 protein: CSGDRKGDDEQFF
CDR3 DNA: TGCAGCGGGGACAGGAAGGGAGACGATGAGCAGTTCTTC

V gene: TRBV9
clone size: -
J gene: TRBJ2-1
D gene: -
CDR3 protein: CASSVRPTVGDNEQFF
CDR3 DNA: TGTGCCAGCAGCGTAAGACCGACAGTTGGGGACAATGAGCAGTTCTTC